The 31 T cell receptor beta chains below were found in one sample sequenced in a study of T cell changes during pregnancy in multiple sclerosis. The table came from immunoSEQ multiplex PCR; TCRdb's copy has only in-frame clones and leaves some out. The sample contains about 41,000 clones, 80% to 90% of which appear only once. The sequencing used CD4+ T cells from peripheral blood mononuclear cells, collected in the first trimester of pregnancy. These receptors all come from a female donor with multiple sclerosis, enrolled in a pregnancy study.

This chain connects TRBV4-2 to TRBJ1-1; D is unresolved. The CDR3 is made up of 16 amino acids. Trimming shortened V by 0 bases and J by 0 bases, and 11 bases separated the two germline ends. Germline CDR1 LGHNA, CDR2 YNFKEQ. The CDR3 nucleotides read TGTGCCAGCAGCCAAGACTGGGCGATGCTGAACACTGAAGCTTTCTTT. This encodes CASSQDWAMLNTEAFF.

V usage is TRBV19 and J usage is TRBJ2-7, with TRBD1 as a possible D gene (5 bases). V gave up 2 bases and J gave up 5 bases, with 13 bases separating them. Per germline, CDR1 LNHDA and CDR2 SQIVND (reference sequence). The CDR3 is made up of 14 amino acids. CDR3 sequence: CASSISPGPHEQYF. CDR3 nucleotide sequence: TGTGCCAGTAGTATATCTCCAGGGCCCCACGAGCAGTACTTC. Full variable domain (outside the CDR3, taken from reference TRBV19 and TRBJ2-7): DGGITQSPKYLFRKEGQNVTLSCEQNLNHDAMYWYRQDPGQGLRLIYYSQIVNDFQKGDIAEGYSVSREKKESFPLTVTSAQKNPTAFYLCASSISPGPHEQYFGPGTRLTVT.

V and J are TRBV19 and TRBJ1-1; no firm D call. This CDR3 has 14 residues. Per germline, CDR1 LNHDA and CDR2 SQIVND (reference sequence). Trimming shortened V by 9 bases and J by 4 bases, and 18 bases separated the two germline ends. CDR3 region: CASTITRQITEAFF. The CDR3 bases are TGTGCCAGCACCATTACCAGGCAAATCACTGAAGCTTTCTTT.

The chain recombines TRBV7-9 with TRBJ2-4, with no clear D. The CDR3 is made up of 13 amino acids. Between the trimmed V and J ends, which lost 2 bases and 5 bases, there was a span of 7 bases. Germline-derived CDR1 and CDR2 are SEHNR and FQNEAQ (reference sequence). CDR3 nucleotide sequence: TGTGCCAGCAGCTTATGGGCCCAAAACATTCAGTACTTC. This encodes CASSLWAQNIQYF.

The CDR3 spells CASSQEVTVTGELFF. CDR3 DNA sequence: TGCGCCAGCAGCCAAGAGGTCACGGTCACCGGGGAGCTGTTTTTT. The rearrangement joins TRBV4-1 to TRBJ2-2; D not certain. The CDR3 contains 15 residues. Germline lookup yields CDR1 MGHRA and CDR2 YSYEKL. V was clipped by 0 bases and J by 4 bases, with 9 bases between them.

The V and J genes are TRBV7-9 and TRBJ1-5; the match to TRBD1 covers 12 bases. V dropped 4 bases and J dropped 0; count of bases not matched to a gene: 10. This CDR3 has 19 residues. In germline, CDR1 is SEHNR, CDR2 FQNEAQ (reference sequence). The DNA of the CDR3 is TGTGCCAGCAGCTCCGGGACAGGGGGCGACCGGTATAGCAATCAGCCCCAGCATTTT. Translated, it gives CASSSGTGGDRYSNQPQHF.

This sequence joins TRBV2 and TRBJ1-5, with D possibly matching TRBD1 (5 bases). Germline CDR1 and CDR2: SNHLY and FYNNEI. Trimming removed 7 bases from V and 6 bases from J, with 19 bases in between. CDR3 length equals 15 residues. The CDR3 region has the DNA TGTGCCAGCACACCGAACGACAGACGTAGTCAGCCCCAGCATTTT. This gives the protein CASTPNDRRSQPQHF.

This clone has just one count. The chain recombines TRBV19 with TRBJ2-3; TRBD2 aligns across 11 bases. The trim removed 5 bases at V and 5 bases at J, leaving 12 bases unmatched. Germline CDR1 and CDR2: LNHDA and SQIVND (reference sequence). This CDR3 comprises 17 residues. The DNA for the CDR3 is TGTGCCAGTAGTCTCGGGACTAGCGGCGCGGTGGGAGATACGCAGTATTTT. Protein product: CASSLGTSGAVGDTQYF.

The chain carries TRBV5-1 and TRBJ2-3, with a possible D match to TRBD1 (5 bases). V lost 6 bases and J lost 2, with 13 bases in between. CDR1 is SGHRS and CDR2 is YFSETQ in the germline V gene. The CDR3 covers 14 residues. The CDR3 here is CASTSDKDTDTQYF. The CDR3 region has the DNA TGCGCCAGCACCTCGGACAAAGACACAGATACGCAGTATTTT.

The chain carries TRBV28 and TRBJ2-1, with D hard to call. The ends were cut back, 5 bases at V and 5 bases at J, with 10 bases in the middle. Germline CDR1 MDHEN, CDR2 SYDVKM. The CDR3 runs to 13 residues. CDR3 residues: CASSVSHNNEQFF. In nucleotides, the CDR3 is TGTGCCAGCAGTGTCTCCCACAACAATGAGCAGTTCTTC.

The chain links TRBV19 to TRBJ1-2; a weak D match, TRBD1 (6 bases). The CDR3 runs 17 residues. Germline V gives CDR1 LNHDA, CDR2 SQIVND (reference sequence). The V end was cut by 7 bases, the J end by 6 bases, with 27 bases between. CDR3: CASTNLGRGGLGDGYTF. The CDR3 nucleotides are TGTGCCAGTACCAATCTCGGCAGGGGTGGCCTGGGAGATGGCTACACCTTC.

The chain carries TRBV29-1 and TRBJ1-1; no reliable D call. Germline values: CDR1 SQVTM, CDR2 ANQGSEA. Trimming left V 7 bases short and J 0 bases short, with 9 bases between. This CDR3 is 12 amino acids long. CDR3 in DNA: TGCAGCGGTGACCGTGTGAACACTGAAGCTTTCTTT. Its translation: CSGDRVNTEAFF.

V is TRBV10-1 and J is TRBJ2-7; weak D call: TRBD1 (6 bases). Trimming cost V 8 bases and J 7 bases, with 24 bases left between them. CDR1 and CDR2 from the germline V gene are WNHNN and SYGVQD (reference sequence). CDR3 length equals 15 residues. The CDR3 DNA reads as TGCGCCAGCTACCTCTATGGGGACACCAGGAGAGAGCAGTACTTC. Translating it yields CASYLYGDTRREQYF.

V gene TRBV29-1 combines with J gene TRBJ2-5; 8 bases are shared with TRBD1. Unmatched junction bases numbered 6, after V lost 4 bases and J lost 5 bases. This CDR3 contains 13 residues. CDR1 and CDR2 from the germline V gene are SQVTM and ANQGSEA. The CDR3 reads CSVGDRGVETQYF. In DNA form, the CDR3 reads TGCAGCGTTGGCGACAGGGGAGTGGAGACCCAGTACTTC.

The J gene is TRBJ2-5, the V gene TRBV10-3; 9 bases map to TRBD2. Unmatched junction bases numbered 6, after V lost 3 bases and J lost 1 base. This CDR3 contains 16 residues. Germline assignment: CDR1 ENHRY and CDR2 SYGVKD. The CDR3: CAISDPGLAPQETQYF. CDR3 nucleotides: TGTGCCATCAGTGACCCCGGACTAGCGCCCCAAGAGACCCAGTACTTC.

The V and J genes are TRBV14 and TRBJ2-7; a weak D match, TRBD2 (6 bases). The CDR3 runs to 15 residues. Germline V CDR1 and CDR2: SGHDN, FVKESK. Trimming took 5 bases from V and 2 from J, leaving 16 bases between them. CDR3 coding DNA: TGTGCCAGCAGCTATGGACTCGCGGGGCCCTACGAGCAGTACTTC. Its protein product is CASSYGLAGPYEQYF.

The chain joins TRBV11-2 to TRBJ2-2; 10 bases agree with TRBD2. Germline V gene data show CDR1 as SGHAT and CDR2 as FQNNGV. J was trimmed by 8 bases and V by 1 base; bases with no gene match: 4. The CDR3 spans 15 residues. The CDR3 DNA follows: TGTGCCAGCAGCTTAGTCACTAGCGGGACGGGGGAGCTGTTTTTT. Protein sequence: CASSLVTSGTGELFF.

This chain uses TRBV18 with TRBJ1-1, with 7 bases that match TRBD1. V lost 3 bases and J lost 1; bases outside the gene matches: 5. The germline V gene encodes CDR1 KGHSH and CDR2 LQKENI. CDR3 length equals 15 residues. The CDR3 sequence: CASSPRGGPNTEAFF. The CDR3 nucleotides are TGTGCCAGCTCACCCCGAGGGGGCCCGAACACTGAAGCTTTCTTT.

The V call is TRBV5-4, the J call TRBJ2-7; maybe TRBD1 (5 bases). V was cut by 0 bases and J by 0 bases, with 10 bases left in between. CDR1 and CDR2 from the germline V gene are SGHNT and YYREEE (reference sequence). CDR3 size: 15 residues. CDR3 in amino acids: CASSLGGSSSYEQYF. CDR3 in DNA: TGTGCCAGCAGCTTGGGGGGCTCAAGCTCCTACGAGCAGTACTTC. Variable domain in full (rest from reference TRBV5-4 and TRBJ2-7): ETGVTQSPTHLIKTRGQQVTLRCSSQSGHNTVSWYQQALGQGPQFIFQYYREEENGRGNFPPRFSGLQFPNYSSELNVNALELDDSALYLCASSLGGSSSYEQYFGPGTRLTVT.

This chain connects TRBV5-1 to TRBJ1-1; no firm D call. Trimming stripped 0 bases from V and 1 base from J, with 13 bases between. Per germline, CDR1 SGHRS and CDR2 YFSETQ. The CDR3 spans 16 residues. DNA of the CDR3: TGCGCCAGCAGCTTGGCCAAGACGGGGTGGAACACTGAAGCTTTCTTT. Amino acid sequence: CASSLAKTGWNTEAFF.

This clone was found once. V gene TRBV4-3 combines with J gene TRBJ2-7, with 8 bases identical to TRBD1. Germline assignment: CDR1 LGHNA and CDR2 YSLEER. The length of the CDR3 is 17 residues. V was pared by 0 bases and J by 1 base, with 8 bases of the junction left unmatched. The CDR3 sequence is CASSQDGPNRGSYEQYF. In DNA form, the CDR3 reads TGCGCCAGCAGCCAAGATGGCCCCAACAGGGGGTCCTACGAGCAGTACTTC.

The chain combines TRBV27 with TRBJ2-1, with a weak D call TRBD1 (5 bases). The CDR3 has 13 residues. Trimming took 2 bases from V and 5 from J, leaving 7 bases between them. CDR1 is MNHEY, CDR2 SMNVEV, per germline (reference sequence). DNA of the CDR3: TGTGCCAGCAGTTTAAGACAGAACAATGAGCAGTTCTTC. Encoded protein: CASSLRQNNEQFF.

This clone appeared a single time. The DNA of the CDR3 is TGTGCCAGCAGCCCCCAAGGGCGGGGGGAGACCCAGTACTTC. Translated: CASSPQGRGETQYF. This chain links TRBV7-3 with TRBJ2-5, with TRBD2 identical over 7 bases. Germline V gene lookup returns CDR1 SGHTA and CDR2 FQGTGA. This CDR3 is built from 14 residues. Trimming took 5 bases from V and 5 from J; bases not matched to a gene: 8.

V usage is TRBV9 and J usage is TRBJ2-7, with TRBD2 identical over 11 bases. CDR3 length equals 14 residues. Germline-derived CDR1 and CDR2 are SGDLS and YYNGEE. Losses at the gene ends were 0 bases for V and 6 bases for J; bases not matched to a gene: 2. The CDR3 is CASSVATSGSEQYF. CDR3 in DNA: TGTGCCAGCAGCGTAGCTACTAGCGGGAGCGAGCAGTACTTC. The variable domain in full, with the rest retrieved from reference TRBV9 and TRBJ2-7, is DSGVTQTPKHLITATGQRVTLRCSPRSGDLSVYWYQQSLDQGLQFLIQYYNGEERAKGNILERFSAQQFPDLHSELNLSSLELGDSALYFCASSVATSGSEQYFGPGTRLTVT.

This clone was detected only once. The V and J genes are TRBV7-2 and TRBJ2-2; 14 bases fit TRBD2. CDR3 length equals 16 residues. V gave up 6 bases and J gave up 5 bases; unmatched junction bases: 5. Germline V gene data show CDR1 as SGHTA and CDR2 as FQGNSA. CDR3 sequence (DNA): TGTGCCAGCAGACTCGGACTAGCGGGAGGTACCGGGGAGCTGTTTTTT. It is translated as CASRLGLAGGTGELFF.

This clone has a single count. CDR3 DNA: TGTGCCAGCAGCCGGACAGGGACTGGGGCCAACGTCCTGACTTTC. Translating it yields CASSRTGTGANVLTF. The rearrangement uses TRBV6-1 and TRBJ2-6, with 8 positions matching TRBD1. The germline CDR1 and CDR2 sequences are MNHNS and SASEGT. The V gene end was trimmed by 6 bases and the J gene end by 2 bases; junction bases not matched to a gene: 3. The CDR3 is made up of 15 amino acids.

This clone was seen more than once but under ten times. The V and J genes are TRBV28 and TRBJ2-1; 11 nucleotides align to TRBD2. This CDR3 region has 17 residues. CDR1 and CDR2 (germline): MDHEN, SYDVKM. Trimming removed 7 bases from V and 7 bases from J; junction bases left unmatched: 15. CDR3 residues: CASMRLAGPGRVNEQFF. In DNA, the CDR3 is TGTGCCAGCATGAGACTAGCGGGACCTGGGAGGGTTAATGAGCAGTTCTTC.

The CDR3, as DNA: TGTGCCATCAGTGAGTCCGGGGGAAGTGAGCAGTTCTTC. It codes for CAISESGGSEQFF. The V gene is TRBV10-3, the J gene TRBJ2-1; perhaps TRBD2 as D (6 bases). CDR3 size: 13 residues. The V end lost 0 bases, the J end lost 9 bases, and 9 bases lay between the germline ends. Germline loops: CDR1 ENHRY, CDR2 SYGVKD.

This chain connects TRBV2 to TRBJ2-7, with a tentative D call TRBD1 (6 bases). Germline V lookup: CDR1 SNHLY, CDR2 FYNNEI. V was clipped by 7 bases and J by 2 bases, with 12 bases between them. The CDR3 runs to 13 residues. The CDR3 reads CASKKGEPYEQYF. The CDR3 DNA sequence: TGTGCCAGCAAGAAGGGGGAGCCCTACGAGCAGTACTTC.

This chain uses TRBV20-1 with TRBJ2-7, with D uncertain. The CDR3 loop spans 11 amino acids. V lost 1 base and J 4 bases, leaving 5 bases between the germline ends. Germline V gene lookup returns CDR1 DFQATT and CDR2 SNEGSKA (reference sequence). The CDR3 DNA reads TGCAGTGCTAGAGGGCGGTACGAGCAGTACTTC. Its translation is CSARGRYEQYF.

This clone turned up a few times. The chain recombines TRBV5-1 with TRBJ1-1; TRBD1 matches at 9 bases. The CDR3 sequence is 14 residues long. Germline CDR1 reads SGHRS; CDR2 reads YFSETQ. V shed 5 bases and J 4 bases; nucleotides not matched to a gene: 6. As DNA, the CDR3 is TGCGCCAGCAGGAAACAGGGGGCCGTCACTGAAGCTTTCTTT. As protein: CASRKQGAVTEAFF.